The rows below give T cell receptor beta chains drawn from one sample of a study of blood T cell repertoires in COVID-19. Only in-frame clones appear in the TCRdb table, and some are missing; sequencing was by immunoSEQ multiplex PCR. The sample holds about 200,000 clones, just under 85% seen once. The sample was peripheral blood. The source is a woman in her fifties or sixties with active or convalescent COVID-19. Each CDR3 is given with its conserved first and last residue. Each record gives: CDR3 DNA, CDR3 protein, CDR3 length, V gene, D gene, J gene, clone size. The D gene is left open where the match is weak. Part of the rows lack a size; the others show once, few, many or a class for expanded clones.

CDR3nt: TGTGCTAGTGGCGACTTAGGGGTAGAGACCCAGTACTTC; CDR3aa: CASGDLGVETQYF; len: 13; v_gene: TRBV12-5; d_gene: -; j_gene: TRBJ2-5; abundance: -
CDR3nt: TGTGCCTGGCCAGGTGACTCTGGAAACACCATATATTTT; CDR3aa: CAWPGDSGNTIYF; len: 13; v_gene: TRBV30; d_gene: -; j_gene: TRBJ1-3; abundance: -
CDR3nt: TGTGCCAGCAGTTTCCGTAGCAATCAGCCCCAGCATTTT; CDR3aa: CASSFRSNQPQHF; len: 13; v_gene: TRBV28; d_gene: -; j_gene: TRBJ1-5; abundance: -
CDR3nt: TGTGCCAGCAGTGAGGGAGGGGGAGGGCAGCCCCAGCATTTT; CDR3aa: CASSEGGGGQPQHF; len: 14; v_gene: TRBV6-1; d_gene: -; j_gene: TRBJ1-5; abundance: -
CDR3nt: TGTGCCAGCAGGGCCGACGGGGGTGGGAACTATGGCTACACCTTC; CDR3aa: CASRADGGGNYGYTF; len: 15; v_gene: TRBV6-5; d_gene: -; j_gene: TRBJ1-2; abundance: -
CDR3nt: TGCGCCAGCAGAAGGGGGGAGGGCCGGACCGGGGAGCTGTTTTTT; CDR3aa: CASRRGEGRTGELFF; len: 15; v_gene: TRBV5-1; d_gene: -; j_gene: TRBJ2-2; abundance: -
CDR3nt: TGTGCTAGTGGTCTCGATACAGGGTCTGGAAACACCATATATTTT; CDR3aa: CASGLDTGSGNTIYF; len: 15; v_gene: TRBV12-5; d_gene: -; j_gene: TRBJ1-3; abundance: -
CDR3nt: TGTGCCAGCAGTGACCCGCCGGGACAGGGGGGCTATGGCTACACCTTC; CDR3aa: CASSDPPGQGGYGYTF; len: 16; v_gene: TRBV6-1; d_gene: TRBD1; j_gene: TRBJ1-2; abundance: few
CDR3nt: TGTGCCAGCAGTTTGACGGGAAAACTGTTTTTT; CDR3aa: CASSLTGKLFF; len: 11; v_gene: TRBV28; d_gene: -; j_gene: TRBJ1-4; abundance: -
CDR3nt: TGTGCCAGCAGTTTCCAGACAGGGGGTCCAGAGACCCAGTACTTC; CDR3aa: CASSFQTGGPETQYF; len: 15; v_gene: TRBV2; d_gene: TRBD1; j_gene: TRBJ2-5; abundance: once
CDR3nt: TGTGCCAGCAGCACCGGGACTAGCGGGTACAATGAGCAGTTCTTC; CDR3aa: CASSTGTSGYNEQFF; len: 15; v_gene: TRBV11-2; d_gene: TRBD2; j_gene: TRBJ2-1; abundance: once
CDR3nt: TGTGCCAGCAGCTTGACAGATATGAACACTGAAGCTTTCTTT; CDR3aa: CASSLTDMNTEAFF; len: 14; v_gene: TRBV2; d_gene: -; j_gene: TRBJ1-1; abundance: -
CDR3nt: TGTGCCAGCAGCCAGTGGACAGGGGGAAATGAGCAGTTCTTC; CDR3aa: CASSQWTGGNEQFF; len: 14; v_gene: TRBV3-1/TRBV3-2; d_gene: TRBD1; j_gene: TRBJ2-1; abundance: -
CDR3nt: TGTGCCAGCAGCACAAGATCCGGGACAGGGGGGACTGAAGCTTTCTTT; CDR3aa: CASSTRSGTGGTEAFF; len: 16; v_gene: TRBV9; d_gene: TRBD1; j_gene: TRBJ1-1; abundance: -
CDR3nt: TGTGCCAGCAGCACCACAGGGACAGATACGCAGTATTTT; CDR3aa: CASSTTGTDTQYF; len: 13; v_gene: TRBV28; d_gene: -; j_gene: TRBJ2-3; abundance: -
CDR3nt: TGTGCCAGCAGTCCTCAACTTTCGACAGGGAGATCCTACGAGCAGTACTTC; CDR3aa: CASSPQLSTGRSYEQYF; len: 17; v_gene: TRBV28; d_gene: TRBD1; j_gene: TRBJ2-7; abundance: -
CDR3nt: TGTGCCAGCAGTCCACAGGGAATTGGCTACACCTTC; CDR3aa: CASSPQGIGYTF; len: 12; v_gene: TRBV27; d_gene: -; j_gene: TRBJ1-2; abundance: -
CDR3nt: TGTGCCAGCCGACTCGAGCAGGGGGCATGGGAGACCCAGTACTTC; CDR3aa: CASRLEQGAWETQYF; len: 15; v_gene: TRBV28; d_gene: TRBD1; j_gene: TRBJ2-5; abundance: once
CDR3nt: TGTGCCAGCGCGAGCCCCGGGGTTCGGGACACTGAAGCTTTCTTT; CDR3aa: CASASPGVRDTEAFF; len: 15; v_gene: TRBV3-1/TRBV3-2; d_gene: -; j_gene: TRBJ1-1; abundance: -
CDR3nt: TGCGCCAGCAGCCAAGACAGGGCTGTTAACTATGGCTACACCTTC; CDR3aa: CASSQDRAVNYGYTF; len: 15; v_gene: TRBV4-1; d_gene: -; j_gene: TRBJ1-2; abundance: -
CDR3nt: TGTGCCAGCAGTGATCGGTTTAGCGGGAGTCTCTGGTACAATGAGCAGTTCTTC; CDR3aa: CASSDRFSGSLWYNEQFF; len: 18; v_gene: TRBV2; d_gene: TRBD2; j_gene: TRBJ2-1; abundance: -
CDR3nt: TGCGCCAGCAGTTCTGACAGGGAGATTCTTAACTATGGCTACACCTTC; CDR3aa: CASSSDREILNYGYTF; len: 16; v_gene: TRBV5-1; d_gene: TRBD1; j_gene: TRBJ1-2; abundance: -
CDR3nt: TGTGCCAGCAGTGAAGGGGGCCTCGGTAACTATGGCTACACCTTC; CDR3aa: CASSEGGLGNYGYTF; len: 15; v_gene: TRBV6-1; d_gene: -; j_gene: TRBJ1-2; abundance: -
CDR3nt: TGTGCCAGCAACAGGGGTAACTCTTACGAGCAGTACTTC; CDR3aa: CASNRGNSYEQYF; len: 13; v_gene: TRBV2; d_gene: TRBD1; j_gene: TRBJ2-7; abundance: -
CDR3nt: TGTGCCAGCTCCCCCGGGCAGGGCAAAGTGACCCAGTACTTC; CDR3aa: CASSPGQGKVTQYF; len: 14; v_gene: TRBV18; d_gene: -; j_gene: TRBJ2-5; abundance: once
CDR3nt: TGCGCCAGCAGCTTGCAGCCTACGCGGGGGCGCACAGATACGCAGTATTTT; CDR3aa: CASSLQPTRGRTDTQYF; len: 17; v_gene: TRBV5-1; d_gene: -; j_gene: TRBJ2-3; abundance: -
CDR3nt: TGTGCCAGCAGTGAGGGACAGGGGTCCTACAATGAGCAGTTCTTC; CDR3aa: CASSEGQGSYNEQFF; len: 15; v_gene: TRBV6-1; d_gene: TRBD1; j_gene: TRBJ2-1; abundance: once
CDR3nt: TGTGCCAGCAGCCGAAAAGGACAGGGGTCATACGAGCAGTACTTC; CDR3aa: CASSRKGQGSYEQYF; len: 15; v_gene: TRBV3-1/TRBV3-2; d_gene: TRBD1; j_gene: TRBJ2-7; abundance: -
CDR3nt: TGTGCCAGCAGCTTGCGAGGGCAGGGGCAGCCCCAGCATTTT; CDR3aa: CASSLRGQGQPQHF; len: 14; v_gene: TRBV7-8; d_gene: -; j_gene: TRBJ1-5; abundance: -
CDR3nt: TGTGCCAGCAGTAGCGATCACACAGATACGCAGTATTTT; CDR3aa: CASSSDHTDTQYF; len: 13; v_gene: TRBV6-5; d_gene: -; j_gene: TRBJ2-3; abundance: -
CDR3nt: TGTGCCACCAGCAGAGAGCCGGTGAGCTCCTATAATTCACCCCTCCACTTT; CDR3aa: CATSREPVSSYNSPLHF; len: 17; v_gene: TRBV15; d_gene: -; j_gene: TRBJ1-6; abundance: -
CDR3nt: TGTGCCAGCAGCCTAGCTGGGGGGTGGCAAGAGACCCAGTACTTC; CDR3aa: CASSLAGGWQETQYF; len: 15; v_gene: TRBV7-7; d_gene: -; j_gene: TRBJ2-5; abundance: -
CDR3nt: TGTGCCACTTCCGGACAGGCCTCTAATGAAAAACTGTTTTTT; CDR3aa: CATSGQASNEKLFF; len: 14; v_gene: TRBV15; d_gene: TRBD1; j_gene: TRBJ1-4; abundance: -
CDR3nt: TGTGCCTGCAGCCGACGAGGCTCTGGAAACACCATATATTTT; CDR3aa: CACSRRGSGNTIYF; len: 14; v_gene: TRBV5-6; d_gene: -; j_gene: TRBJ1-3; abundance: -
CDR3nt: TGTGCCAGTAGTCCCCGCCCCGGGCAGGGCCACCCCCAGCATTTT; CDR3aa: CASSPRPGQGHPQHF; len: 15; v_gene: TRBV19; d_gene: -; j_gene: TRBJ1-5; abundance: -
CDR3nt: TGTGCCAGCAGCTTTAGCGGGAGCGCGGATACGCAGTATTTT; CDR3aa: CASSFSGSADTQYF; len: 14; v_gene: TRBV7-9; d_gene: TRBD2; j_gene: TRBJ2-3; abundance: -
CDR3nt: TGTGCCTGGAGTGTAGGGGGGAACACCGGGGAGCTGTTTTTT; CDR3aa: CAWSVGGNTGELFF; len: 14; v_gene: TRBV30; d_gene: -; j_gene: TRBJ2-2; abundance: -
CDR3nt: TGTGCCAGCAGCTTGGGTCGGGCAGGGACACGTCTTGGCACTGAAGCTTTCTTT; CDR3aa: CASSLGRAGTRLGTEAFF; len: 18; v_gene: TRBV5-6; d_gene: -; j_gene: TRBJ1-1; abundance: -
CDR3nt: TGTGCCAGCTCACCTAGGACCAACCCTGAACGGGGCACCATATATTTT; CDR3aa: CASSPRTNPERGTIYF; len: 16; v_gene: TRBV18; d_gene: -; j_gene: TRBJ1-3; abundance: -
CDR3nt: TGTGCCAGCAGCTTAGCCAATCGGGCTAGCGGGCAAGAGACCCAGTACTTC; CDR3aa: CASSLANRASGQETQYF; len: 17; v_gene: TRBV7-9; d_gene: TRBD2; j_gene: TRBJ2-5; abundance: -
CDR3nt: TGTGCCAGCAGCCAACAGTCTGAAGCTTTCTTT; CDR3aa: CASSQQSEAFF; len: 11; v_gene: TRBV3-1/TRBV3-2; d_gene: -; j_gene: TRBJ1-1; abundance: -